These 30 T cell receptor beta chains originate from one sample sequenced in a study of cytomegalovirus exposure and HLA in healthy donors. Primers for the PCR totalled 60 Vbeta and 13 Jbeta. Assay used: immunoSEQ multiplex PCR; TCRdb lists only in-frame clones, some missing. This sample yields 200,000 or so clones, of which about 90% are seen a single time; about 0.24% belongs to the top ten. The material sequenced was PBMCs. These receptors all come from a girl in the first two years of life in good health and CMV-seronegative.

The chain employs TRBV7-3 and TRBJ2-3; TRBD2 matches 7 bases. Germline CDR1 is SGHTA and CDR2 is FQGTGA. V was pared by 3 bases and J by 1 base, with 7 bases of the junction left unmatched. The CDR3 contains 16 residues. This CDR3 is CASSLGGFPGTDTQYF. CDR3 bases: TGTGCCAGCAGCTTGGGAGGGTTTCCGGGCACAGATACGCAGTATTTT.

The genes are TRBV2 and TRBJ2-7, with 9 bases matching TRBD1. After removal of 6 bases from V and 3 bases from J, the junction contained 6 bases not matched to a gene. This CDR3 region has 14 residues. The germline gives CDR1 SNHLY, CDR2 FYNNEI. CDR3 loop: CASRGGTGLYEQYF. CDR3 in DNA: TGTGCCAGCAGGGGGGGGACAGGGCTCTACGAGCAGTACTTC. Drawing the rest from reference TRBV2 and TRBJ2-7, the complete variable domain is EPEVTQTPSHQVTQMGQEVILRCVPISNHLYFYWYRQILGQKVEFLVSFYNNEISEKSEIFDDQFSVERPDGSNFTLKIRSTKLEDSAMYFCASRGGTGLYEQYFGPGTRLTVT.

The chain uses TRBV5-5 and TRBJ1-4; 8 nucleotides line up with TRBD1. CDR1 SGHKS and CDR2 YYEKEE come from the germline V gene (reference sequence). The CDR3 runs 15 residues. The V segment lost 5 bases and the J segment 7 bases; nucleotides outside the gene matches: 10. CDR3 protein: CASSLRQGIIEKLFF. CDR3 in DNA: TGTGCCAGCAGTTTACGACAGGGGATTATTGAAAAACTGTTTTTT. The entire variable domain, with the rest obtained from reference TRBV5-5 and TRBJ1-4, is as follows: DAGVTQSPTHLIKTRGQQVTLRCSPISGHKSVSWYQQVLGQGPQFIFQYYEKEERGRGNFPDRFSARQFPNYSSELNVNALLLGDSALYLCASSLRQGIIEKLFFGSGTQLSVL.

The sample holds a few counts of this clone. The genes are TRBV5-4 and TRBJ1-6; TRBD1 might be the D (5 bases). Germline CDR1 and CDR2: SGHNT and YYREEE (reference sequence). With 1 base removed from V and 1 base from J, the gap between germline ends came to 6 bases. The CDR3 extends over 15 amino acids. In DNA, the CDR3 is TGTGCCAGCAGCTTGCCAGGGTCCTATAATTCACCCCTCCACTTT. Residues: CASSLPGSYNSPLHF.

The CDR3 is CAISPGLAGGISYEQYF. CDR3 DNA: TGTGCCATCAGTCCGGGACTAGCGGGAGGCATATCCTACGAGCAGTACTTC. This chain uses TRBV10-3 with TRBJ2-7; 15 nucleotides match TRBD2. Germline values: CDR1 ENHRY, CDR2 SYGVKD. This CDR3 contains 17 residues. The V and J ends lost 5 bases and 1 base, in that order; junction bases with no gene match: 6.

This clone was seen just once. This chain joins TRBV9 and TRBJ2-1; 9 bases line up with TRBD2. The J segment lost 4 bases and the V segment lost 4 bases, leaving 9 bases of the junction unmatched. The CDR3 is 16 amino acids. Germline CDR1 SGDLS, CDR2 YYNGEE. The CDR3 DNA sequence: TGTGCCAGCAGCCCCCGGGGAGCGGGAGGATACAATGAGCAGTTCTTC. The encoded protein is CASSPRGAGGYNEQFF.

This chain joins TRBV11-2 and TRBJ1-6; unclear D gene. CDR1 and CDR2 from the germline V gene are SGHAT and FQNNGV. Trimming left V 1 base short and J 18 bases short, with 22 bases between. The CDR3 runs 15 residues. In nucleotides, the CDR3 is TGTGCCAGCAGCTTAGCTCCCATTGGGCAGATTCTTACCCACTTT. Translation: CASSLAPIGQILTHF.

The V and J genes are TRBV7-6 and TRBJ2-1; TRBD1 matches 8 bases. The ends lost 1 base at V and 0 bases at J; junction bases unmatched: 2. The CDR3 consists of 16 residues. Germline values: CDR1 SGHVS, CDR2 FNYEAQ. Here the CDR3 DNA reads TGTGCCAGCAGCTTAGTGGGGACAGGCTCCTACAATGAGCAGTTCTTC. Its protein is CASSLVGTGSYNEQFF. Combining the CDR3 with reference TRBV7-6 and TRBJ2-1 gives the whole variable domain GAGVSQSPRYKVTKRGQDVALRCDPISGHVSLYWYRQALGQGPEFLTYFNYEAQQDKSGLPNDRFSAERPEGSISTLTIQRTEQRDSAMYRCASSLVGTGSYNEQFFGPGTRLTVL.

This clone was observed a single time. V is TRBV19 and J is TRBJ2-3; TRBD2 matches at 10 bases. V shed 7 bases and J 6 bases; nucleotides not matched to a gene: 13. This CDR3 is 16 amino acids long. Germline V lookup: CDR1 LNHDA, CDR2 SQIVND (reference sequence). CDR3 sequence: CASNPSGSVFLDTQYF. CDR3 nucleotide sequence: TGTGCCAGTAACCCTAGCGGGAGTGTTTTCTTGGATACGCAGTATTTT.

The chain combines TRBV13 with TRBJ2-1; 12 bases line up with TRBD2. The V segment lost 5 bases and the J segment 9 bases; nucleotides outside the gene matches: 5. The germline CDR1 and CDR2 sequences are PRHDT and FYEKMQ (reference sequence). The CDR3 has 14 amino acids. DNA of the CDR3: TGTGCCAGCAGCCCCTCGACTAGCGGGAGTGAGCAGTTCTTC. Translated: CASSPSTSGSEQFF. Full variable domain (missing parts from reference TRBV13 and TRBJ2-1): AAGVIQSPRHLIKEKRETATLKCYPIPRHDTVYWYQQGPGQDPQFLISFYEKMQSDKGSIPDRFSAQQFSDYHSELNMSSLELGDSALYFCASSPSTSGSEQFFGPGTRLTVL.

In this sample, this clone turned up a few times. The chain has TRBV6-1 and TRBJ2-2; 10 nucleotides agree with TRBD2. The ends lost 2 bases at V and 3 bases at J; junction bases unmatched: 0. Germline values: CDR1 MNHNS, CDR2 SASEGT. This CDR3 spans 15 amino acids. The CDR3 reads CASSELAGDTGELFF. CDR3 coding DNA: TGTGCCAGCAGTGAACTAGCGGGAGACACCGGGGAGCTGTTTTTT.

The rearrangement joins TRBV7-9 to TRBJ2-5; 8 nucleotides agree with TRBD1. Trimming cost V 5 bases and J 3 bases; bases outside gene matches: 14. CDR1 and CDR2 (germline): SEHNR, FQNEAQ (reference sequence). The CDR3 sequence is 17 residues long. The CDR3 loop is CASSPKTGVGREETQYF. In nucleotides, the CDR3 is TGTGCCAGCAGCCCGAAGACAGGGGTCGGTAGGGAAGAGACCCAGTACTTC.

The CDR3 DNA follows: TGTGCCAGCAGCCCCGCCGGGACAGGGGACAATGAGCAGTTCTTC. It translates to CASSPAGTGDNEQFF. The chain has TRBV7-2 and TRBJ2-1; 10 bases match TRBD1. In germline, CDR1 is SGHTA, CDR2 FQGNSA. V lost 5 bases, J lost 5 bases, and 6 bases stayed unmatched. The CDR3 sequence is 15 residues long.

This chain links TRBV7-9 with TRBJ1-2; the D is unclear. V lost 1 base and J lost 4, with 7 bases in between. Germline V gives CDR1 SEHNR, CDR2 FQNEAQ (reference sequence). The CDR3 loop spans 13 amino acids. The CDR3 region is CASSLGSLYGYTF. CDR3 bases: TGTGCCAGCAGCTTAGGAAGCCTCTATGGCTACACCTTC.

The rearrangement uses TRBV6-6 and TRBJ2-3; no reliable D call. The CDR3 covers 13 residues. The germline CDR1 and CDR2 sequences are MNHNY and SVGAGI (reference sequence). Trimming cost V 2 bases and J 3 bases, with 6 bases left between them. The CDR3 sequence: CASSYAQTDTQYF. The CDR3 bases are TGTGCCAGCAGTTACGCCCAGACAGATACGCAGTATTTT.

This chain connects TRBV6-1 to TRBJ2-2; no clear D gene. Trimming pared 10 bases from V and 1 base from J, leaving 13 bases between. This CDR3 spans 14 amino acids. Germline values: CDR1 MNHNS, CDR2 SASEGT. The CDR3 nucleotides read TGTGCCATCCAGAACCCGGGGAACACCGGGGAGCTGTTTTTT. It is translated as CAIQNPGNTGELFF.

The rearrangement uses TRBV11-2 and TRBJ2-1, with D perhaps TRBD1 (5 bases). The CDR3 length is 13 residues. CDR1 SGHAT and CDR2 FQNNGV come from the germline V gene. Deletions cut 0 bases from V and 5 bases from J, with 5 bases between. The CDR3 is CASSLDRDNEQFF. In nucleotides, the CDR3 is TGTGCCAGCAGCTTAGACAGGGACAATGAGCAGTTCTTC.

The chain combines TRBV11-2 with TRBJ2-5, with TRBD1 matching over 11 bases. In germline, CDR1 is SGHAT, CDR2 FQNNGV. V shed 5 bases, J shed 2 bases, and the junction held 1 base outside the gene matches. This CDR3 is built from 14 residues. CDR3 sequence: CASSRDRGQETQYF. The CDR3 DNA is TGTGCCAGCAGCCGGGACAGGGGGCAAGAGACCCAGTACTTC. Combining the CDR3 with reference TRBV11-2 and TRBJ2-5 gives the whole variable domain EAGVAQSPRYKIIEKRQSVAFWCNPISGHATLYWYQQILGQGPKLLIQFQNNGVVDDSQLPKDRFSAERLKGVDSTLKIQPAKLEDSAVYLCASSRDRGQETQYFGPGTRLLVL.

CDR3 region: CASSSQLPGQGASNYGYTF. CDR3 nucleotide sequence: TGTGCCAGCAGTTCGCAACTTCCGGGACAGGGGGCTTCTAACTATGGCTACACCTTC. This sequence joins TRBV6-8 and TRBJ1-2; 12 bases match TRBD1. V dropped 4 bases and J dropped 0; count of bases not matched to a gene: 12. The V gene's germline CDR1 is MNHGY and CDR2 SAAAGT. The CDR3 extends over 19 amino acids.

The CDR3 sequence is CASSGMGGPHEQYF. The CDR3 coding sequence is TGCGCCAGCAGTGGCATGGGGGGGCCGCATGAGCAGTACTTC. This chain connects TRBV10-2 to TRBJ2-7; D possibly corresponds to TRBD2 (7 bases). Trimming removed 4 bases at V and 7 bases at J, with 17 bases between. Germline V lookup: CDR1 WSHSY, CDR2 SAAADI. This CDR3 spans 14 amino acids.

Only a few counts were recorded for this clone. The rearrangement uses TRBV5-1 and TRBJ1-2; no reliable D call. The V end was cut by 0 bases, the J end by 4 bases, with 13 bases between. Germline V gene sequence: CDR1 SGHRS, CDR2 YFSETQ. The CDR3 has 15 residues. Here the CDR3 DNA reads TGCGCCAGCAGCTTGGAACGAACGGGAGGCTATGGCTACACCTTC. Translating gives CASSLERTGGYGYTF.

The rearrangement links TRBV18 to TRBJ1-3; D ambiguous. Germline V CDR1 and CDR2: KGHSH, LQKENI. The CDR3 loop spans 15 amino acids. The V gene lost 3 bases and the J gene lost 6 bases, with 15 bases spanning the gap. The CDR3 spells CASSPPLAVENTIYF. CDR3 coding DNA: TGTGCCAGCTCACCGCCTCTTGCGGTGGAAAACACCATATATTTT.

The chain is built from TRBV4-3 and TRBJ1-2; perhaps TRBD1 as D (5 bases). The CDR3 covers 14 residues. Deletions cut 5 bases from V and 0 bases from J, with 10 bases between. The germline V gene has CDR1 LGHNA and CDR2 YSLEER. The CDR3 DNA follows: TGCGCCAGCAGCTACGACAGATCTAACTATGGCTACACCTTC. This translates into CASSYDRSNYGYTF.

In its sample, this clone was seen once. The V call is TRBV4-1, the J call TRBJ1-1; a weak D match, TRBD1 (5 bases). The CDR3 runs to 15 residues. Trimming removed 4 bases at V and 7 bases at J, with 19 bases between. Germline lookup yields CDR1 MGHRA and CDR2 YSYEKL. The CDR3 protein is CASSPGLRGILEAFF. CDR3 in DNA: TGCGCCAGCAGCCCGGGACTGAGGGGCATACTTGAAGCTTTCTTT.

The count of this clone is one. The V and J genes are TRBV25-1 and TRBJ2-3, with D unresolved. The CDR3 loop spans 13 amino acids. V lost 5 bases and J lost 1, with 7 bases in between. The germline V gene has CDR1 MGHDK and CDR2 SYGVNS. The CDR3 sequence: CASSLPGTDTQYF. CDR3 sequence (DNA): TGTGCCAGCAGTCTTCCAGGCACAGATACGCAGTATTTT.

This clone appeared a few times. CDR3: CASSYSAGNTEAFF. CDR3 coding DNA: TGTGCCAGCAGTTACTCGGCGGGTAACACTGAAGCTTTCTTT. V is TRBV6-6 and J is TRBJ1-1; D unclear. The V gene lost 0 bases and the J gene lost 2 bases, with 7 bases spanning the gap. Germline V gene data show CDR1 as MNHNY and CDR2 as SVGAGI (reference sequence). CDR3 length: 14 residues.

The chain recombines TRBV4-1 with TRBJ2-7; 7 positions match TRBD1. Germline CDR1 and CDR2: MGHRA and YSYEKL. After removal of 0 bases from V and 6 bases from J, the junction contained 11 bases not matched to a gene. The CDR3 extends over 16 amino acids. CDR3 region: CASSQERSQGSGEQYF. The CDR3 coding sequence is TGCGCCAGCAGCCAAGAACGTTCACAGGGGAGTGGCGAGCAGTACTTC.

The V gene is TRBV11-1, the J gene TRBJ1-2; perhaps TRBD1 as D (6 bases). The CDR3 is 13 amino acids. V shed 5 bases and J shed 8 bases, with 15 bases lying between them. Germline-derived CDR1 and CDR2 are SGHAT and FQDESV (reference sequence). The CDR3 DNA follows: TGTGCCAGCAGCCCTAACGACAGGTTCGGCTACACCTTC. Translating gives CASSPNDRFGYTF.

This clone was seen more than once but under ten times. V is TRBV6-6 and J is TRBJ2-7; possible D gene TRBD1, 5 bases. Germline loops: CDR1 MNHNY, CDR2 SVGAGI (reference sequence). V lost 6 bases and J 1 base, leaving 10 bases between the germline ends. The CDR3 loop spans 13 amino acids. In DNA, the CDR3 is TGTGCCAGCAGCAAACAGGTGTCCTACGAGCAGTACTTC. It yields the protein CASSKQVSYEQYF.

The chain is built from TRBV9 and TRBJ2-3, with 7 bases fitting TRBD1. This CDR3 comprises 15 residues. V lost 2 bases, J lost 2 bases, and 5 bases stayed unmatched. CDR1 SGDLS and CDR2 YYNGEE come from the germline V gene. CDR3 in DNA: TGTGCCAGCAGCGTTGGGGGACAGATCACAGATACGCAGTATTTT. Amino acid sequence: CASSVGGQITDTQYF.